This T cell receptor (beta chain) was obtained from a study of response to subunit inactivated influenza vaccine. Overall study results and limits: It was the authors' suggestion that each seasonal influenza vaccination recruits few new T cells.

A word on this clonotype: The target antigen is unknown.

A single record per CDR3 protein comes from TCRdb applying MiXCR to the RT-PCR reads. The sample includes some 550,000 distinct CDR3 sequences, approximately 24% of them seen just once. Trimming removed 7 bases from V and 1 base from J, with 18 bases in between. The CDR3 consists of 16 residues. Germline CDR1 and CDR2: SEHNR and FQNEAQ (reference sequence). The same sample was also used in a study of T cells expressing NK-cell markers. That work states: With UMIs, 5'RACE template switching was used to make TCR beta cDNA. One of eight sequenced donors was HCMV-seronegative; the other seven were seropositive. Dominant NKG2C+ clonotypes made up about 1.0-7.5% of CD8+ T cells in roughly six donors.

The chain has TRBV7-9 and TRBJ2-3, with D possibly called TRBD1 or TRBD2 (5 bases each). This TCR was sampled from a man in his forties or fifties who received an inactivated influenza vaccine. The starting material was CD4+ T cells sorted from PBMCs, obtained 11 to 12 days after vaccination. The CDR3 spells CASILGWRGGTDTQYF. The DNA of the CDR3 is TGTGCCAGCATCCTTGGATGGAGAGGGGGCACAGATACGCAGTATTTT.